The entry below gives a single TCR beta chain sequence along with its context. The CDR3 contains 13 residues. Trimming took 5 bases from V and 0 from J, leaving 8 bases between them. The germline CDR1 and CDR2 sequences are SGHNT and YYREEE (reference sequence). Seattle patients were enrolled during active infection and followed longitudinally. This sample is part of a study of blood T cell repertoires in COVID-19. TCRdb's copy holds only in-frame clones and misses some; the assay was immunoSEQ multiplex PCR. The profile shows 220,000 or so clones, approximately 90% of them singletons. Sequencing was done on a sample of peripheral blood. This chain links TRBV5-4 with TRBJ2-5, with D uncertain. The sequence was obtained from a man in his fifties or sixties with COVID-19, enrolled during active disease. The CDR3 sequence: CASRLRNQETQYF. In DNA, the CDR3 is TGTGCCAGCAGACTACGGAACCAAGAGACCCAGTACTTC. The variable domain in full, completed from reference TRBV5-4 and TRBJ2-5, reads ETGVTQSPTHLIKTRGQQVTLRCSSQSGHNTVSWYQQALGQGPQFIFQYYREEENGRGNFPPRFSGLQFPNYSSELNVNALELDDSALYLCASRLRNQETQYFGPGTRLLVL.